This T cell receptor (beta chain) was observed in a study of T cell responses to AZD1222 COVID-19 vaccine. Only in-frame clones appear in the TCRdb table, and some are missing; sequencing was by immunoSEQ multiplex PCR. The sample comprises about 110,000 clones, around nine tenths of which are singletons, and 2% to 3% rests with the top ten. Germline CDR1 is SEHNR and CDR2 is FQNEAQ (reference sequence). Trimming stripped 3 bases from V and 5 bases from J, with 6 bases between. The CDR3 is 12 amino acids. This clone has just a few counts. Its antigen is not identified. Overall study findings and caveats: Only six or seven AZD1222 recipients were seropositive at baseline. Samples come after the peak T cell response, not at day 14. Spike-specific TCR breadth and depth were elevated following two AZD1222 doses.

This clonotype was obtained from an adult who received the AZD1222 COVID-19 vaccine. Sequences were derived from peripheral blood, sampled 28 days after the second AZD1222 dose. The chain combines TRBV7-9 with TRBJ2-3; D gene unclear. Written as DNA, the CDR3 is TGTGCCAGCAGCTTCATGGGAGATACGCAGTATTTT. This codes for CASSFMGDTQYF. The variable domain in full, with the rest retrieved from reference TRBV7-9 and TRBJ2-3, is DTGVSQNPRHKITKRGQNVTFRCDPISEHNRLYWYRQTLGQGPEFLTYFQNEAQLEKSRLLSDRFSAERPKGSFSTLEIQRTEQGDSAMYLCASSFMGDTQYFGPGTRLTVL.